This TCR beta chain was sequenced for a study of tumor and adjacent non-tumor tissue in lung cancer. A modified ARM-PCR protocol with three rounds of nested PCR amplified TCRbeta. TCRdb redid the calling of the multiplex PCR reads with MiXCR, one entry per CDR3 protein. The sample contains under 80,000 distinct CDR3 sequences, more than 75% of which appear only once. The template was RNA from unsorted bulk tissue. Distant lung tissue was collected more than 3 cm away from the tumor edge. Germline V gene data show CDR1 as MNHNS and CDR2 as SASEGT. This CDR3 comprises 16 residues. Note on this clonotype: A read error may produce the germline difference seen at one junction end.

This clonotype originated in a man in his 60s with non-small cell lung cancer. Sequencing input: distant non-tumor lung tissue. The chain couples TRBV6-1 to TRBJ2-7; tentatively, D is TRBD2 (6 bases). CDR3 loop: CASSGRVGRRVYEHYF. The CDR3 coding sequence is TGTGCCAGCAGTGGAAGGGTAGGGCGGAGGGTTTACGAGCACTACTTC.